These T cell receptor beta chains were read from a single sample in a study of response to subunit inactivated influenza vaccine. Each CDR3 protein gets one entry after TCRdb re-called the RT-PCR reads with MiXCR. Here the sample spans around 650,000 distinct CDR3 sequences, around a sixth being singletons. The sample in question was PBMCs from blood, obtained 11 to 12 days after vaccination. The receptors here all came from a man aged 50 to 60 who received an inactivated influenza vaccine. The conserved cysteine and the conserved F or W are not part of the CDR3 here. Part of the rows lack a size; the others show once, few, many or a class for expanded clones.

>-|TRBV20-1
SALARQGSRSGDYGYT
>few|TRBV7-9
ASSGSAELF
>-|TRBV10-3
AISNPGTGVFSYEQY
>-|TRBV4-3
ASSQDRTSHEQF
>-|TRBV4-3
ASSRNPGQHYNEQF
>few|TRBV6-2/TRBV6-3
ASSWDSPSYEQY
>-|TRBV30
AWSLRLGSYNEQF
>-|TRBV7-3
ASSPIGTSGSLGEQF
>few|TRBV9
ASSAGTGPEKLF
>few|TRBV20-1
SAGKEPLAGIQY
>-|TRBV24-1
ATSAPGGRETQY
>-|TRBV13
ASSPSGTLPEQY
>many|TRBV5-1
ASSLEAPIEQY
>-|TRBV12-3/TRBV12-4
ASSPHRNLDGATEAF
>-|TRBV7-9
PSTYGGWDEKLF
>many|TRBV18
ASSPRRIAGVETQY
>once|TRBV6-2/TRBV6-3
ASSPVGPGGNEQF
>many|TRBV20-1
SATYPQGLNEQF
>-|TRBV6-6
ASSYSSEAF
>few|TRBV12-3/TRBV12-4
ASSPGQGALTGELF
>few|TRBV5-1
ASSLVFARNTGELF
>-|TRBV5-1
ASSLAGQGVDIQY
>-|TRBV19
ASSIGTGIKAEAF
>many|TRBV4-1
ASSQDDFIGGSYGYT
>many|TRBV15
ATSRENGAYEQY
>many|TRBV7-2
ASRRDLAGEETQY
>many|TRBV11-2
ASSLVYRGGYEQY
>few|TRBV20-1
SAPDYANTGELF
>-|TRBV7-2
ASSPPGQGSNQPQH
>-|TRBV15
ATSREMTGNRPLH
>-|TRBV29-1
SVEDLPSGRANEQF
>-|TRBV19
ASSLPNSNQPQH
>many|TRBV24-1
ATSEQNTGELF
>-|TRBV6-2/TRBV6-3
ASSYGRVGYEQF
>-|TRBV11-2
ASSPTLMGIQYQETQY
>few|TRBV7-8
ASSSRAGGGYNSPLH
>few|TRBV2
ASSELSGGFGKNIQY
>few|TRBV4-3
ASSPRWRGGQETQY
>many|TRBV5-1
ASSLVSGDQETQY
>few|TRBV4-3
ASSQDFRQGAGTQY
>-|TRBV7-8
ASSPNTGPRGAQY
>-|TRBV5-1
ASKPSLASTYEQY
>few|TRBV4-1
ASSPSSGSVNEQF
>few|TRBV20-1
SARSGRLPST
>many|TRBV12-3/TRBV12-4
ASTQGTGANVLT
>-|TRBV29-1
SVDGLTEAF
>-|TRBV28
ASRGTIPNYGYT
>-|TRBV11-2
ASSATGTGRYNEQF
>-|TRBV11-2
ASSLTEANIQY
>many|TRBV12-3/TRBV12-4
ASSFLGKLF
>-|TRBV10-3
AISESFADSYNEQF
>-|TRBV5-1
ASNERGNTGELF
>-|TRBV18
ASSPKDAGNEQF
>few|TRBV2
AGATDTQY
>few|TRBV6-1
ASTFWGRGSGELF